These 21 T cell receptor beta chains originate from one sample sequenced in a study of T cells in Graves' hyperthyroidism and ophthalmopathy. Amplification yielded TCR beta CDR3 regions, with RNA transcripts as the source. The study used the HTBI primer set for a first-round RT-PCR of the TCR CDR3. TCRdb used MiXCR to reprocess the multiplex PCR reads, holding one entry per CDR3 protein. The repertoire holds roughly 99,000 distinct CDR3 sequences, with 16% as singletons. Specimen: blood. These receptors originate from a woman aged 50 to 65 with Graves' hyperthyroidism.

The sample holds many counts of this clonotype. The chain employs TRBV20-1 and TRBJ1-5; 9 nucleotides line up with TRBD1. The germline gives CDR1 DFQATT, CDR2 SNEGSKA (reference sequence). J lost 3 bases, V lost 1 base, and 4 bases had no gene match. This CDR3 spans 15 amino acids. CDR3 nucleotide sequence: TGCAGTGCTAGAGCGACAGGGGGATACAATCAGCCCCAGCATTTT. Its protein is CSARATGGYNQPQHF.

The table lists this clonotype with many counts. The chain joins TRBV12-3 or TRBV12-4 to TRBJ1-5; 10 bases align to TRBD1. CDR3 size: 14 residues. V shed 3 bases, J shed 6 bases, and the junction held 2 bases outside the gene matches. The CDR3 DNA reads as TGTGCCAGCAGTTTCGGACAGGGGGGTCAGCCCCAGCATTTT. This gives the protein CASSFGQGGQPQHF.

This CDR3 reads CASSYSSRGNYGYTF. In DNA form, the CDR3 reads TGTGCCAGCAGTTACTCTTCGAGGGGGAACTATGGCTACACCTTC. The V and J genes are TRBV13 and TRBJ1-2; perhaps TRBD1 as D (6 bases). In germline, CDR1 is PRHDT, CDR2 FYEKMQ (reference sequence). The V end was cut by 6 bases, the J end by 2 bases, with 16 bases between. The CDR3 totals 15 residues. Together with reference TRBV13 and TRBJ1-2, the CDR3 gives the full variable domain: AAGVIQSPRHLIKEKRETATLKCYPIPRHDTVYWYQQGPGQDPQFLISFYEKMQSDKGSIPDRFSAQQFSDYHSELNMSSLELGDSALYFCASSYSSRGNYGYTFGSGTRLTVV.

Only a few counts were recorded for this clonotype. The chain recombines TRBV11-1 with TRBJ1-2; 10 bases are shared with TRBD1. J gave up 5 bases and V 5 bases, and 8 bases lay outside the gene matches. This CDR3 is built from 15 residues. CDR1 and CDR2 from the germline V gene are SGHAT and FQDESV (reference sequence). CDR3 bases: TGTGCCAGCAGCCCTGGACAGGGGGGGCCGTATGGCTACACCTTC. It specifies CASSPGQGGPYGYTF.

This clonotype has more than one count but fewer than ten. The chain employs TRBV7-3 and TRBJ2-1; 11 nucleotides agree with TRBD2. Trimming removed 1 base from V and 7 bases from J; junction bases left unmatched: 9. Per germline, CDR1 SGHTA and CDR2 FQGTGA. The length of the CDR3 is 17 residues. The CDR3 loop is CASSLSPASGRQNEQFF. CDR3 bases: TGTGCCAGCAGCTTAAGTCCGGCTAGCGGGAGGCAGAATGAGCAGTTCTTC.

CDR3 nucleotides: TGTGCCAGCAGCCGGCAGGTTGGAAAATATGGCACTGAAGCTTTCTTT. It codes for CASSRQVGKYGTEAFF. This chain joins TRBV28 and TRBJ1-1; D unclear. The CDR3 is 16 amino acids. Trimming removed 6 bases from V and 4 bases from J, with 21 bases in between. The germline CDR1 and CDR2 sequences are MDHEN and SYDVKM.

This clonotype was seen a handful of times. V gene TRBV10-1 combines with J gene TRBJ2-7, with unresolved D. The CDR3 loop spans 14 amino acids. Germline V gene data show CDR1 as WNHNN and CDR2 as SYGVQD (reference sequence). With 3 bases removed from V and 2 bases from J, the gap between germline ends came to 11 bases. Here the CDR3 reads CASSDGSRPYEQYF. CDR3 coding DNA: TGCGCCAGCAGTGATGGCAGCCGCCCCTACGAGCAGTACTTC.

This clonotype has at least ten counts. This chain uses TRBV18 with TRBJ2-2; possible D gene TRBD1, 6 bases. V lost 0 bases to trimming and J lost 2 bases, with 10 bases between them. Looked up from germline, CDR1 is KGHSH and CDR2 is LQKENI. This CDR3 comprises 16 residues. CDR3 DNA: TGTGCCAGCTCACCACCTGACAGGCTCAACACCGGGGAGCTGTTTTTT. Protein: CASSPPDRLNTGELFF.

This clonotype was detected many times. The V and J genes are TRBV6-6 and TRBJ2-7; 10 positions match TRBD1. The CDR3 totals 21 residues. The germline gives CDR1 MNHNY, CDR2 SVGAGI (reference sequence). J lost 1 base, V lost 2 bases, and 20 bases had no gene match. This CDR3 is CASSYQKPTGGLRVGSYEQYF. CDR3 nucleotide sequence: TGTGCCAGCAGTTACCAGAAACCGACAGGGGGCTTGAGGGTTGGGTCCTACGAGCAGTACTTC.

At least ten counts were recorded for this clonotype. The chain's CDR3 is CSVGITDEQFF. CDR3 nucleotide sequence: TGCAGCGTTGGGATCACGGATGAGCAGTTCTTC. The chain employs TRBV29-1 and TRBJ2-1, with D unresolved. Trimming shortened V by 4 bases and J by 8 bases, and 9 bases separated the two germline ends. The CDR3 spans 11 residues. Germline V gives CDR1 SQVTM, CDR2 ANQGSEA.

Sample share makes this clonotype medium-sized (0.01 to 0.1%). The chain is built from TRBV28 and TRBJ2-1; the match to TRBD2 covers 9 bases. The CDR3 is 14 amino acids. V dropped 4 bases and J dropped 6; count of bases not matched to a gene: 4. The germline V gene has CDR1 MDHEN and CDR2 SYDVKM. The CDR3 reads CASSSPSGANEQFF. For the CDR3, the DNA is TGTGCCAGCAGTTCCCCTAGCGGGGCCAATGAGCAGTTCTTC.

The V gene is TRBV28, the J gene TRBJ2-1; D may be TRBD1 (6 bases). The V gene's germline CDR1 is MDHEN and CDR2 SYDVKM. The CDR3 extends over 16 amino acids. V lost 6 bases and J 4 bases, leaving 19 bases between the germline ends. Here the CDR3 DNA reads TGTGCCAGCAGCCAAGTGCGGAACAGGGCGTACAATGAGCAGTTCTTC. Protein sequence: CASSQVRNRAYNEQFF.

The table lists this clonotype with many counts. The chain has TRBV28 and TRBJ2-7; TRBD2 might be the D (5 bases). Germline V gene data show CDR1 as MDHEN and CDR2 as SYDVKM. V lost 6 bases and J 2 bases, leaving 11 bases between the germline ends. The CDR3 extends over 13 amino acids. CDR3 amino acids: CASSGKAPYEQYF. DNA of the CDR3: TGTGCCAGCAGCGGGAAGGCACCCTACGAGCAGTACTTC.

The chain joins TRBV12-3 or TRBV12-4 to TRBJ2-5, with D perhaps given as TRBD1 or TRBD2 (6 bases each). CDR3 length: 14 residues. V was pared by 5 bases and J by 2 bases, with 12 bases between. The DNA for the CDR3 is TGTGCCAGCAGTCTCGAGGGGGGACAAGAGACCCAGTACTTC. It encodes CASSLEGGQETQYF.

This clonotype was seen a single time. J is TRBJ2-1 and V is TRBV5-5, with D perhaps TRBD1 (5 bases). Germline loops: CDR1 SGHKS, CDR2 YYEKEE (reference sequence). V was pared by 0 bases and J by 4 bases, with 11 bases between. The CDR3 sequence is 15 residues long. The chain's CDR3 is CASSLGPGNYNEQFF. CDR3 DNA: TGTGCCAGCAGCTTGGGGCCAGGGAATTACAATGAGCAGTTCTTC.

The table lists this clonotype with many counts. This may arise from a read error, as a much more abundant clone is one base away. The chain joins TRBV2 to TRBJ2-1; TRBD2 agrees at 8 bases. This CDR3 region has 13 residues. The germline V gene encodes CDR1 SNHLY and CDR2 FYNNEI. CDR3 region: CACSPGGGNEQFF. The CDR3 nucleotides read TGTGCCTGCAGCCCCGGGGGGGGCAATGAGCAGTTCTTC. Drawing the rest from reference TRBV2 and TRBJ2-1, the complete variable domain is EPEVTQTPSHQVTQMGQEVILRCVPISNHLYFYWYRQILGQKVEFLVSFYNNEISEKSEIFDDQFSVERPDGSNFTLKIRSTKLEDSAMYFCACSPGGGNEQFFGPGTRLTVL.

There are many counts of this clonotype. The rearrangement uses TRBV20-1 and TRBJ2-5, with unresolved D. Germline assignment: CDR1 DFQATT and CDR2 SNEGSKA (reference sequence). The CDR3 runs 10 residues. The DNA of the CDR3 is TGCAGCACAGCTCAAGAGACCCAGTACTTC. As protein: CSTAQETQYF.

This clonotype has only a few counts. The gene calls are TRBV9 and TRBJ2-5, with TRBD2 as a possible D gene (6 bases). This CDR3 is 14 amino acids long. Trimming cost V 0 bases and J 5 bases, with 11 bases left between them. CDR1 is SGDLS, CDR2 YYNGEE, per germline. In nucleotides, the CDR3 is TGTGCCAGCAGCGTAGAGCCGGGAGACGAGACCCAGTACTTC. Protein sequence: CASSVEPGDETQYF.

This clonotype came up many times. The chain joins TRBV27 to TRBJ1-2; no definite D call. With 6 bases removed from V and 3 bases from J, the gap between germline ends came to 11 bases. The CDR3 is 13 residues long. The germline V gene encodes CDR1 MNHEY and CDR2 SMNVEV (reference sequence). CDR3 DNA: TGTGCCAGCAGAAAGACCGAGCACTATGGCTACACCTTC. Translating gives CASRKTEHYGYTF.

This clonotype was recorded at least ten times. This rearrangement joins TRBV5-6 to TRBJ1-4, with D possibly being TRBD1 (6 bases). Germline V CDR1 and CDR2: SGHDT, YYEEEE. V lost 4 bases to trimming and J lost 5 bases, with 12 bases between them. This CDR3 spans 14 amino acids. The CDR3 is CASSRGQTNEKLFF. CDR3 coding DNA: TGTGCCAGCAGCCGCGGACAGACGAATGAAAAACTGTTTTTT.

Concerning this clonotype itself: A much larger clone differs from this one at a single base, so this may be a read error. V gene TRBV5-6 combines with J gene TRBJ1-3; D gene ambiguous. The CDR3 is made up of 14 amino acids. The germline CDR1 and CDR2 sequences are SGHDT and YYEEEE. This chain's CDR3 is CASSSIGSGNTVYF. CDR3 nucleotide sequence: TGTGCCAGCAGCTCGATTGGCTCTGGAAACACCGTATATTTT.